This T cell receptor (beta chain) was found in a study of blood T cell repertoires in COVID-19 (dated by TCRdb to 2019 to 2021). Study-wide context: The collaborator samples originated in the United States, Italy and Spain and spanned the acute and convalescent phases of COVID-19. The material from the prospective study consisted of cDNA or gDNA derived from T cells, B-cell-depleted T cells, or PBMCs. The dataset comprised deeply sampled blood TCRbeta repertoires from subjects exposed to, actively infected with, or recovered from COVID-19. The repertoires were released in a freely available public database meant as a resource for research on the immune response to SARS-CoV-2. Samples were obtained from the ongoing ImmuneRACE study (first 160 participants) and from 1,000 to 1,500 subjects provided by 6 global collaborators. The sample metadata nearly always contained a de-identified subject ID, COVID-19 status, age in years and sex. Where available, HLA class I and class II types were obtained from metadata supplied by the sample provider rather than from assay-based typing. On the study overall, not on this receptor specifically: Clinical and demographic metadata were provided uncurated, with the amount varying by source and participant.

The immunoSEQ Assay, a bias-controlled multiplex PCR, was used to amplify TCRbeta CDR3 regions from genomic DNA. Per the source publication's procedure: Within the assay, amplification of reference gene primers was used to estimate how many nucleated cells each sample contained. To quantify the absolute abundance of each unique TCRbeta CDR3 rearrangement, sequence reads were collapsed and filtered. For each sample, productive Simpson clonality was calculated by taking the square root of Simpson's diversity index across productive rearrangements. TCRdb re-hosts the immuneACCESS table, in-frame sequences only. Its copies lack some clones; in the studies checked, an unresolved V gene accounts for under half of them, and the cause for the rest is not known. That table furnishes V, J and clone size, whereas the DNA furnished D and trimming. This sample holds about 220,000 clones; 80% to 90% were observed only once. Over 2.5% of the sample is held by the ten biggest clonotypes.

Samples from volunteer blood donors who had recovered from COVID-19 were contributed by a second Seattle source. The collaborating institutions used their own protocols to collect whole blood in K2EDTA tubes. For TCRbeta analysis, collaborator samples were shipped as frozen whole blood, as isolated PBMCs, or as DNA extracted from either sample type. A word on this clone: The target of this receptor is not known. Base qualities were left out, and no much larger clone turns up one base away.

The CDR3 holds 15 amino acids from the cysteine to the phenylalanine. The entry retains the CDR3 DNA only, 45 bases that are in frame from base 1. Deletion took 5 bases off V and 3 bases off J, with a span of 16 bases between the germline ends. CDR1 and CDR2 are read off the germline V gene (reference sequence) as SEHNR and FQNEAQ. Here the chain combines TRBV7-9 and TRBJ2-5; TRBD1 is possibly the D segment (6 matching bases). Sequenced material: peripheral blood. The TCR originated in a man in his forties or fifties who had recovered from COVID-19. The DNA sequence is given as TGTGCCAGCAGCCCCCACAGGGTTGGTGAAGAGACCCAGTACTTC. Its amino acids are CASSPHRVGEETQYF.